One sample yielded the 18 T cell receptor beta chains listed below, sequenced in a study of T cells in Graves' hyperthyroidism and ophthalmopathy. The CDR3 regions of TCR beta were amplified from RNA transcripts. TCR CDR3 regions were first amplified by RT-PCR with HTBI primers. TCRdb itself ran the multiplex PCR reads through MiXCR, one entry per CDR3 protein. The table has roughly 550,000 distinct CDR3 sequences, 15% to 20% seen once; the top ten hold about 29%. The sequencing sample was made of blood. Receptors were obtained from a woman aged 25 to 39 with Graves' ophthalmopathy.

J is TRBJ2-7 and V is TRBV7-9; 8 nucleotides align to TRBD1. CDR3 length equals 14 residues. CDR1 is SEHNR, CDR2 FQNEAQ, per germline (reference sequence). J was trimmed by 4 bases and V by 3 bases; bases with no gene match: 5. The CDR3, as DNA: TGTGCCAGCAGCTTCGGACAGGGTTGGTACGAGCAGTACTTC. Translation gives CASSFGQGWYEQYF. The complete variable domain, with remaining parts taken from reference TRBV7-9 and TRBJ2-7, reads DTGVSQNPRHKITKRGQNVTFRCDPISEHNRLYWYRQTLGQGPEFLTYFQNEAQLEKSRLLSDRFSAERPKGSFSTLEIQRTEQGDSAMYLCASSFGQGWYEQYFGPGTRLTVT.

Ten or more counts support this clonotype. This CDR3 is CAWSVGRTYEQYF. CDR3 DNA sequence: TGTGCCTGGAGTGTCGGCAGGACTTACGAGCAGTACTTC. V is TRBV30 and J is TRBJ2-7; a weak D match, TRBD2 (5 bases). Deletions cut 0 bases from V and 4 bases from J, with 10 bases between. The germline CDR1 and CDR2 sequences are GTSNPN and SVGIG (reference sequence). The CDR3 sequence is 13 residues long.

This clonotype was seen only a few times. The rearrangement uses TRBV5-1 and TRBJ2-5, with D possibly being TRBD1 (6 bases). Germline V gene data show CDR1 as SGHRS and CDR2 as YFSETQ. This CDR3 spans 13 amino acids. V was cut by 3 bases and J by 1 base, with 7 bases left in between. The CDR3 coding sequence is TGCGCCAGCAGCTCAGGGGTCCAAGAGACCCAGTACTTC. Translating it yields CASSSGVQETQYF.

This clonotype was seen repeatedly, ten times or more. J is TRBJ2-1 and V is TRBV5-1, with TRBD2 matching 9 bases. The J segment lost 8 bases and the V segment lost 0 bases, leaving 9 bases of the junction unmatched. The V gene's germline CDR1 is SGHRS and CDR2 YFSETQ. The length of the CDR3 is 16 residues. The CDR3 bases are TGCGCCAGCAGCTTGGTACCGGCGGGAGGGCCAGATGAGCAGTTCTTC. Translated, it gives CASSLVPAGGPDEQFF.

This clonotype was seen more than once but under ten times. The CDR3 coding sequence is TGTGCCAGCAGCGTAGGCCGGGACAGGTCGGTTTATGGCAATCAGCCCCAGCATTTT. Translation gives CASSVGRDRSVYGNQPQHF. V gene TRBV7-9 combines with J gene TRBJ1-5; 8 bases line up with TRBD1. The trim removed 5 bases at V and 2 bases at J, leaving 17 bases unmatched. CDR1 and CDR2 (germline): SEHNR, FQNEAQ (reference sequence). The CDR3 spans 19 residues.

The chain joins TRBV20-1 to TRBJ1-4, with 10 bases fitting TRBD1. The CDR3 extends over 15 amino acids. V lost 5 bases, J lost 4 bases, and 7 bases stayed unmatched. The germline V gene has CDR1 DFQATT and CDR2 SNEGSKA (reference sequence). CDR3 bases: TGCAGTGCTCGCTTGACAGGGGGCTTTAATGAAAAACTGTTTTTT. Encoded protein: CSARLTGGFNEKLFF.

The V and J genes are TRBV10-3 and TRBJ2-7, with D maybe TRBD1 (6 bases). This CDR3 spans 14 amino acids. Germline CDR1 reads ENHRY; CDR2 reads SYGVKD. Between the trimmed V and J ends, which lost 4 bases and 1 base, there was a span of 11 bases. The CDR3 sequence is CAISGEDRSYEQYF. In nucleotides, the CDR3 is TGTGCCATCAGTGGAGAAGACAGGTCCTACGAGCAGTACTTC.

This clonotype was counted a few times. V gene TRBV7-2 combines with J gene TRBJ2-2, with no clear D. The V gene's germline CDR1 is SGHTA and CDR2 FQGNSA. This CDR3 has 14 residues. V dropped 9 bases and J dropped 6 bases, with 17 bases sitting between them. CDR3 sequence (DNA): TGTGCCAGGATGCCTTTGTCGGGCTCCGGGGAGCTGTTTTTT. It is translated as CARMPLSGSGELFF.

This clonotype showed up just a few times. The chain carries TRBV6-1 and TRBJ2-2, with 10 bases that match TRBD2. Germline lookup yields CDR1 MNHNS and CDR2 SASEGT. V was pared by 5 bases and J by 0 bases, with 12 bases of the junction left unmatched. This CDR3 region has 19 residues. The CDR3 sequence: CASSYPGLAEITNTGELFF. Here the CDR3 DNA reads TGTGCCAGCAGTTACCCCGGACTAGCGGAGATTACGAACACCGGGGAGCTGTTTTTT.

This clonotype was found many times. The chain uses TRBV7-9 and TRBJ2-1; maybe TRBD2 (6 bases). The CDR3 runs to 16 residues. CDR1 is SEHNR and CDR2 is FQNEAQ in the germline V gene (reference sequence). Between the trimmed V and J ends, which lost 3 bases and 9 bases, there was a span of 21 bases. CDR3 coding DNA: TGTGCCAGCAGCTTGAGTCTAGCGCCAATGGGGAGTGAGCAGTTCTTC. This encodes CASSLSLAPMGSEQFF.

This clonotype came up a few times. The chain combines TRBV6-6 with TRBJ2-6; D possibly corresponds to TRBD1 (6 bases). The CDR3 spans 17 residues. V was pared by 2 bases and J by 0 bases, with 11 bases between. The germline CDR1 and CDR2 sequences are MNHNY and SVGAGI (reference sequence). The CDR3 coding sequence is TGTGCCAGCAGTTACGCCACAGGGATCTCTGGGGCCAACGTCCTGACTTTC. Translated: CASSYATGISGANVLTF.

In its sample, this clonotype was seen a few times. This chain connects TRBV9 to TRBJ2-3; 7 bases agree with TRBD2. J was trimmed by 8 bases and V by 4 bases; bases with no gene match: 4. The CDR3 loop spans 12 amino acids. The germline V gene encodes CDR1 SGDLS and CDR2 YYNGEE. Written as DNA, the CDR3 is TGTGCCAGCAGCCCAGTAGCGGGTACGCAGTATTTT. This sequence encodes CASSPVAGTQYF.

This clonotype was seen repeatedly, ten times or more. The chain has TRBV20-1 and TRBJ2-1, with 11 bases fitting TRBD2. The CDR3 runs 16 residues. The V gene's germline CDR1 is DFQATT and CDR2 SNEGSKA (reference sequence). V was pared by 5 bases and J by 7 bases, with 13 bases of the junction left unmatched. CDR3 nucleotide sequence: TGCAGTGCTTCCCGGGGAACTAGCGGGAGTAGGAATGAGCAGTTCTTC. Amino acid sequence: CSASRGTSGSRNEQFF.

V is TRBV9 and J is TRBJ2-2; TRBD2 matches at 7 bases. The germline V gene has CDR1 SGDLS and CDR2 YYNGEE. V was clipped by 3 bases and J by 7 bases; unmatched bases: 18. This CDR3 contains 18 residues. The chain's CDR3 is CASSAAGGIGRDGGELFF. CDR3 coding DNA: TGTGCCAGCAGCGCGGCCGGGGGTATTGGGAGGGACGGCGGGGAGCTGTTTTTT.

This chain joins TRBV27 and TRBJ2-2, with D possibly being TRBD1 or TRBD2 (5 bases each). CDR1 and CDR2 from the germline V gene are MNHEY and SMNVEV (reference sequence). The CDR3 consists of 14 residues. V gave up 3 bases and J gave up 4 bases, with 9 bases separating them. The CDR3 is CASSLLGATGELFF. CDR3 in DNA: TGTGCCAGCAGTTTGCTCGGGGCCACCGGGGAGCTGTTTTTT.

This clonotype appeared a few times. The rearrangement joins TRBV27 to TRBJ2-7; TRBD2 agrees at 10 bases. Germline-derived CDR1 and CDR2 are MNHEY and SMNVEV (reference sequence). This CDR3 contains 15 residues. Trimming removed 5 bases from V and 6 bases from J; junction bases left unmatched: 10. The CDR3 here is CASSTGLAPPLEQYF. The CDR3 nucleotides read TGTGCCAGCAGTACGGGACTAGCGCCTCCCCTCGAGCAGTACTTC.

The chain couples TRBV29-1 to TRBJ2-4; D not certain. V gave up 4 bases and J gave up 5 bases, with 18 bases separating them. CDR1 and CDR2 from the germline V gene are SQVTM and ANQGSEA. The CDR3 runs to 15 residues. The CDR3: CSVVRLSAPQNIQYF. In DNA form, the CDR3 reads TGCAGCGTTGTTCGTCTTTCGGCCCCTCAAAACATTCAGTACTTC.

The chain recombines TRBV27 with TRBJ1-1, with D uncertain. The germline CDR1 and CDR2 sequences are MNHEY and SMNVEV (reference sequence). Trimming left V 2 bases short and J 4 bases short, with 8 bases between. This CDR3 comprises 13 residues. The CDR3: CASSLGELTEAFF. The CDR3 nucleotides are TGTGCCAGCAGTTTAGGGGAGCTCACTGAAGCTTTCTTT.